This entry lists 29 T cell receptor beta chains sequenced from one sample in a study of T cells after yellow fever vaccination. Each CDR3 protein gets one entry after TCRdb re-called the 5' RACE reads with MiXCR. The sample has approximately 600,000 distinct CDR3 sequences, roughly 12% seen once. The source material was PBMCs, sampled on the day of the yellow fever booster vaccination. The origin of the receptors is a man aged 25 to 40 who received the YFV17D yellow fever vaccine.

The chain joins TRBV4-3 to TRBJ2-7; D is perhaps TRBD1 (6 bases). The CDR3 loop spans 15 amino acids. V was cut by 0 bases and J by 2 bases, with 11 bases left in between. The germline gives CDR1 LGHNA, CDR2 YSLEER. CDR3 DNA sequence: TGCGCCAGCAGCCAAGAAAGATGGACAGCCTACGAGCAGTACTTC. This codes for CASSQERWTAYEQYF.

This clonotype was found a few times. The CDR3 coding sequence is TGTGCCAGCAGTTACTCCCTAAGACCCTACGAGCAGTACTTC. Its protein is CASSYSLRPYEQYF. The chain recombines TRBV6-2 or TRBV6-3 with TRBJ2-7; no firm D call. Germline assignment: CDR1 MNHEY and CDR2 SVGEGT. The germline V and J ends were trimmed by 0 bases and 2 bases, with 8 bases remaining between them. The CDR3 length is 14 residues.

This clonotype came up once. This chain connects TRBV7-2 to TRBJ2-1, with TRBD1 matching over 7 bases. This CDR3 spans 15 amino acids. J was trimmed by 3 bases and V by 9 bases; bases with no gene match: 11. Germline V CDR1 and CDR2: SGHTA, FQGNSA. As DNA, the CDR3 is TGTGCCAGTTACCGGGACAGCGCCGTCTACAATGAGCAGTTCTTC. Protein sequence: CASYRDSAVYNEQFF.

The V gene is TRBV7-2, the J gene TRBJ2-5, with 11 bases lining up with TRBD2. Germline V gives CDR1 SGHTA, CDR2 FQGNSA. J was trimmed by 2 bases and V by 5 bases; bases with no gene match: 7. The CDR3 covers 16 residues. The CDR3 DNA reads as TGTGCCAGCAGCCGGAGTAGGACTAGCGGGCAAGAGACCCAGTACTTC. Amino acid sequence: CASSRSRTSGQETQYF.

This clonotype was counted only a few times. The V call is TRBV6-2 or TRBV6-3, the J call TRBJ2-4, with 8 bases matching TRBD1. Germline V gene sequence: CDR1 MNHEY, CDR2 SVGEGT. The length of the CDR3 is 15 residues. The J segment lost 1 base and the V segment lost 8 bases, leaving 7 bases of the junction unmatched. In DNA, the CDR3 is TGTGCCAGCCTCGGGACAGGATATGCCAAAAACATTCAGTACTTC. Protein product: CASLGTGYAKNIQYF.

The chain links TRBV7-2 to TRBJ2-3; 7 nucleotides agree with TRBD1. After removal of 4 bases from V and 1 base from J, the junction contained 5 bases not matched to a gene. Germline CDR1 is SGHTA and CDR2 is FQGNSA. CDR3 length: 15 amino acids. CDR3 in DNA: TGTGCCAGCAGCTCAAACAGGGGAGGCACAGATACGCAGTATTTT. This gives the protein CASSSNRGGTDTQYF.

The chain uses TRBV5-4 and TRBJ2-2, with D possibly being TRBD1 (7 bases). The CDR3 consists of 16 residues. Germline V gives CDR1 SGHNT, CDR2 YYREEE (reference sequence). Trimming shortened V by 7 bases and J by 3 bases, and 19 bases separated the two germline ends. For the CDR3, the DNA is TGTGCCAGCCGACAGGGCGGAGGGGTGGACACCGGGGAGCTGTTTTTT. This codes for CASRQGGGVDTGELFF.

DNA of the CDR3: TGTGCCAGCAGCTTAGTTGGAAACACCATATATTTT. It encodes CASSLVGNTIYF. This chain connects TRBV5-6 to TRBJ1-3; D remains unclear. The germline V gene encodes CDR1 SGHDT and CDR2 YYEEEE. The CDR3 is made up of 12 amino acids. V lost 2 bases to trimming and J lost 3 bases, with 3 bases between them.

This clonotype has only a few counts. This chain links TRBV4-3 with TRBJ2-5, with D maybe TRBD1 (5 bases). Germline assignment: CDR1 LGHNA and CDR2 YSLEER. V was pared by 0 bases and J by 5 bases, with 13 bases between. The CDR3 sequence is 15 residues long. The CDR3 reads CASSQDVGRAETQYF. The CDR3 DNA sequence: TGCGCCAGCAGCCAAGATGTGGGCAGGGCGGAGACCCAGTACTTC.

The chain couples TRBV6-2 or TRBV6-3 to TRBJ2-1; the D call may be TRBD1 or TRBD2 (5 bases each). CDR1 MNHEY and CDR2 SVGEGT come from the germline V gene. Trimming removed 2 bases at V and 12 bases at J, with 20 bases between. The CDR3 is 15 residues long. CDR3 region: CASSYPEGLARAQFF. CDR3 nucleotide sequence: TGTGCCAGCAGTTACCCTGAGGGGCTTGCTCGGGCGCAGTTCTTC.

The chain couples TRBV5-1 to TRBJ1-2, with unresolved D. This CDR3 has 13 residues. V shed 0 bases and J shed 8 bases, with 11 bases lying between them. Per germline, CDR1 SGHRS and CDR2 YFSETQ. The DNA of the CDR3 is TGCGCCAGCAGCTTGGCCGGGGAGTGGGGCTACACCTTC. Translating gives CASSLAGEWGYTF.

This clonotype was recorded many times. This CDR3 is CASSLVVGRGTDTQYF. As DNA, the CDR3 is TGTGCCAGCAGCTTGGTCGTGGGCCGCGGCACAGATACGCAGTATTTT. The V gene is TRBV5-6, the J gene TRBJ2-3; no reliable D call. V was cut by 0 bases and J by 1 base, with 12 bases left in between. Germline CDR1 reads SGHDT; CDR2 reads YYEEEE. This CDR3 region has 16 residues.

The chain is built from TRBV20-1 and TRBJ2-7; D is perhaps TRBD1 (6 bases). Trimming removed 6 bases at V and 4 bases at J, with 13 bases between. CDR1 is DFQATT and CDR2 is SNEGSKA in the germline V gene (reference sequence). This CDR3 comprises 12 residues. The CDR3 sequence is CSATGTSYEQYF. CDR3 in DNA: TGCAGTGCAACCGGGACATCATACGAGCAGTACTTC.

This clonotype has more than one count but fewer than ten. This chain links TRBV3-1 with TRBJ2-7; D is unresolved. V lost 4 bases, J lost 0 bases, and 13 bases lay in between. This CDR3 comprises 15 residues. The V gene's germline CDR1 is LGHDT and CDR2 YNNKEL (reference sequence). CDR3: CASSRRVAGSYEQYF. The CDR3 bases are TGTGCCAGCAGCCGCCGGGTGGCCGGCTCCTACGAGCAGTACTTC.

The chain has TRBV15 and TRBJ2-7; D is undetermined. The germline CDR1 and CDR2 sequences are LNHNV and YYDKDF (reference sequence). V lost 2 bases to trimming and J lost 5 bases, with 10 bases between them. The CDR3 consists of 13 residues. In DNA, the CDR3 is TGTGCCACCAGCAGAAATCCCCCTGACGAGCAGTACTTC. Amino acids: CATSRNPPDEQYF.

The chain has TRBV5-4 and TRBJ2-4; no firm D call. Trimming left V 3 bases short and J 8 bases short, with 12 bases between. Germline V gene lookup returns CDR1 SGHNT and CDR2 YYREEE (reference sequence). There are 13 residues in the CDR3. The CDR3 protein is CASSSSIADIQYF. Here the CDR3 DNA reads TGTGCCAGCAGCTCTAGTATCGCGGACATTCAGTACTTC. The whole variable domain, remainder taken from reference TRBV5-4 and TRBJ2-4, is ETGVTQSPTHLIKTRGQQVTLRCSSQSGHNTVSWYQQALGQGPQFIFQYYREEENGRGNFPPRFSGLQFPNYSSELNVNALELDDSALYLCASSSSIADIQYFGAGTRLSVL.

The chain recombines TRBV10-1 with TRBJ2-1; D is possibly TRBD2 (5 bases). V was pared by 3 bases and J by 8 bases, with 11 bases between. Germline values: CDR1 WNHNN, CDR2 SYGVQD (reference sequence). This CDR3 has 13 amino acids. CDR3 nucleotide sequence: TGCGCCAGCAGTGATCCGGCCGGGGATGAGCAGTTCTTC. Protein product: CASSDPAGDEQFF.

This clonotype was observed a handful of times. The chain employs TRBV9 and TRBJ2-7; TRBD2 matches at 15 bases. This CDR3 spans 16 amino acids. CDR1 is SGDLS, CDR2 YYNGEE, per germline. The V segment lost 4 bases and the J segment 3 bases; nucleotides outside the gene matches: 5. CDR3 amino acids: CASSQGLAGGLYEQYF. CDR3 nucleotides: TGTGCCAGCAGCCAGGGACTAGCGGGAGGACTCTACGAGCAGTACTTC.

This clonotype was counted a few times. The V and J genes are TRBV2 and TRBJ2-5, with no clear D. Germline CDR1 reads SNHLY; CDR2 reads FYNNEI. V dropped 4 bases and J dropped 5 bases, with 14 bases sitting between them. This CDR3 has 14 residues. In nucleotides, the CDR3 is TGTGCCAGCAGTGTAGGGCCACCCTTGGAGACCCAGTACTTC. Amino acids: CASSVGPPLETQYF.

The V call is TRBV4-3, the J call TRBJ1-4; the D gene is possibly TRBD1 (6 bases). The CDR3 has 15 residues. Germline CDR1 and CDR2: LGHNA and YSLEER. V was trimmed by 0 bases and J by 11 bases, leaving 16 bases between them. CDR3 residues: CASSQDWPGVGKLFF. The DNA of the CDR3 is TGCGCCAGCAGCCAAGATTGGCCAGGGGTAGGGAAACTGTTTTTT.

The rearrangement links TRBV14 to TRBJ2-5; TRBD2 aligns across 10 bases. V dropped 1 base and J dropped 7; count of bases not matched to a gene: 12. Germline V gene lookup returns CDR1 SGHDN and CDR2 FVKESK. CDR3 length: 17 residues. In nucleotides, the CDR3 is TGTGCCAGCAGCCAAGCCGGGACTAGCGCATCGGAGGGGACCCAGTACTTC. Translating gives CASSQAGTSASEGTQYF.

The chain recombines TRBV7-2 with TRBJ2-2; D call uncertain. The CDR3 contains 14 residues. V dropped 8 bases and J dropped 1 base, with 11 bases sitting between them. Germline CDR1 is SGHTA and CDR2 is FQGNSA. This CDR3 is CASLPSLNTGELFF. The CDR3 DNA reads TGTGCCAGCCTCCCGTCATTGAACACCGGGGAGCTGTTTTTT.

The rearrangement joins TRBV7-2 to TRBJ2-7; unclear D gene. The V and J ends lost 5 bases and 7 bases respectively, with 15 bases between them. The CDR3 totals 13 residues. Germline CDR1 and CDR2: SGHTA and FQGNSA. CDR3 amino acids: CASSHSYPKEQYF. CDR3 nucleotides: TGTGCCAGCAGCCATTCCTACCCTAAGGAGCAGTACTTC.

The V and J genes are TRBV28 and TRBJ2-5, with D perhaps matching TRBD1 or TRBD2 (6 bases each). The V end lost 7 bases, the J end lost 5 bases, and 20 bases lay between the germline ends. This CDR3 has 15 residues. Germline assignment: CDR1 MDHEN and CDR2 SYDVKM. CDR3 residues: CASTSPGAGSETQYF. CDR3 coding DNA: TGTGCCAGCACTTCCCCGGGGGCAGGAAGTGAGACCCAGTACTTC. Full variable domain (outside the CDR3, taken from reference TRBV28 and TRBJ2-5): DVKVTQSSRYLVKRTGEKVFLECVQDMDHENMFWYRQDPGLGLRLIYFSYDVKMKEKGDIPEGYSVSREKKERFSLILESASTNQTSMYLCASTSPGAGSETQYFGPGTRLLVL.

This clonotype has a single count. The chain carries TRBV5-1 and TRBJ2-1, with 10 bases aligning to TRBD2. Germline V gives CDR1 SGHRS, CDR2 YFSETQ. V shed 0 bases and J 6 bases; nucleotides not matched to a gene: 9. CDR3 length equals 17 residues. The CDR3 nucleotides are TGCGCCAGCAGCTTGGAGGGGAGCGGGAGGGCGGTCAATGAGCAGTTCTTC. Protein: CASSLEGSGRAVNEQFF.

The chain uses TRBV19 and TRBJ2-5; 10 nucleotides agree with TRBD2. This CDR3 has 18 residues. Germline-derived CDR1 and CDR2 are LNHDA and SQIVND (reference sequence). Trimming removed 2 bases from V and 2 bases from J; junction bases left unmatched: 11. The CDR3 protein is CASSITPWTSGRQETQYF. The CDR3 DNA reads as TGTGCCAGTAGTATAACCCCCTGGACTAGCGGAAGACAAGAGACCCAGTACTTC. The full variable domain, with the rest looked up from reference TRBV19 and TRBJ2-5, is DGGITQSPKYLFRKEGQNVTLSCEQNLNHDAMYWYRQDPGQGLRLIYYSQIVNDFQKGDIAEGYSVSREKKESFPLTVTSAQKNPTAFYLCASSITPWTSGRQETQYFGPGTRLLVL.

This clonotype appeared a few times. The chain combines TRBV6-1 with TRBJ2-7, with TRBD1 as a possible D gene (5 bases). Germline CDR1 reads MNHNS; CDR2 reads SASEGT. Trimming removed 9 bases from V and 6 bases from J, with 12 bases in between. This CDR3 has 11 amino acids. CDR3 amino acids: CASRQSPEQYF. The CDR3 DNA sequence: TGTGCCAGTAGACAGAGTCCCGAGCAGTACTTC.

This clonotype appeared a few times. The chain has TRBV7-9 and TRBJ2-3; D is unresolved. The germline V gene encodes CDR1 SEHNR and CDR2 FQNEAQ (reference sequence). This CDR3 has 12 amino acids. V was trimmed by 4 bases and J by 6 bases, leaving 8 bases between them. The CDR3 reads CASSYFLDTQYF. The CDR3 nucleotides are TGTGCCAGCAGCTACTTCCTGGATACGCAGTATTTT.

This clonotype was detected only a few times. The chain links TRBV20-1 to TRBJ2-7; D call uncertain. Germline CDR1 and CDR2: DFQATT and SNEGSKA (reference sequence). The CDR3 has 12 amino acids. Trimming removed 3 bases at V and 7 bases at J, with 13 bases between. The CDR3 sequence: CSASEGSGEQYF. For the CDR3, the DNA is TGCAGTGCTAGTGAAGGTTCTGGAGAGCAGTACTTC.